This passage covers 25 T cell receptor beta chains from one sample sequenced in a study of beta chain features in type 1 diabetes. The study, taken as a whole, reports: TCRB CDR3s were moderately but significantly shorter in Type 1 diabetes patients in all four CD4+ subsets.

Sequencing targeted expressed TCRB transcripts, as all isolated RNA had been reverse transcribed. Produced via immunoSEQ multiplex PCR; TCRdb's table is partial and in-frame only. The top ten hold more than 0.4% of the sample, which has fewer than 200,000 clones, under 13% seen once. Their antigens remain unidentified. The specimen was central memory CD4+ T cells from blood. The receptors derive from a man aged 30 to 39 with type 1 diabetes.

The chain uses TRBV7-8 and TRBJ2-1; perhaps TRBD1 as D (6 bases). The V and J ends lost 2 bases and 0 bases respectively, with 17 bases between them. Germline lookup yields CDR1 SGHVS and CDR2 FQNEAQ. The CDR3 consists of 18 residues. Written as DNA, the CDR3 is TGTGCCAGCAGCTTACAGCCAGGGGCCCTCCGCTCCTACAATGAGCAGTTCTTC. This gives the protein CASSLQPGALRSYNEQFF.

The rearrangement joins TRBV30 to TRBJ1-5; D not certain. V was cut by 0 bases and J by 2 bases, with 5 bases left in between. Germline loops: CDR1 GTSNPN, CDR2 SVGIG (reference sequence). The CDR3 sequence is 13 residues long. CDR3 coding DNA: TGTGCCTGGAGTGTAGCTGGCAATCAGCCCCAGCATTTT. Protein: CAWSVAGNQPQHF.

This clone was seen a handful of times. The chain joins TRBV19 to TRBJ2-5; TRBD2 is a possible D gene (5 bases). Germline loops: CDR1 LNHDA, CDR2 SQIVND (reference sequence). The CDR3 contains 13 residues. The V end lost 8 bases, the J end lost 1 base, and 11 bases lay between the germline ends. The CDR3 bases are TGTGCCAGTGGAGGACCGATCCAAGAGACCCAGTACTTC. This translates into CASGGPIQETQYF.

The chain joins TRBV18 to TRBJ2-7; 9 bases map to TRBD2. V gave up 3 bases and J gave up 5 bases; unmatched junction bases: 8. The CDR3 loop spans 15 amino acids. Germline values: CDR1 KGHSH, CDR2 LQKENI. CDR3 sequence (DNA): TGTGCCAGCTCACCTCCCGGCCTAGCGGGAAACGAGCAGTACTTC. It codes for CASSPPGLAGNEQYF.

This clone was detected a few times. The rearrangement joins TRBV29-1 to TRBJ1-2; maybe TRBD1 (6 bases). Trimming removed 4 bases at V and 0 bases at J, with 12 bases between. This CDR3 region has 14 residues. Germline V gene lookup returns CDR1 SQVTM and CDR2 ANQGSEA. The CDR3 loop reads CSVGERTANYGYTF. Written as DNA, the CDR3 is TGCAGCGTTGGAGAGCGGACAGCTAACTATGGCTACACCTTC.

The chain has TRBV7-2 and TRBJ2-1, with D possibly being TRBD2 (6 bases). This CDR3 has 16 residues. With 0 bases removed from V and 9 bases from J, the gap between germline ends came to 18 bases. From germline, CDR1 is SGHTA and CDR2 FQGNSA. The CDR3 here is CASSLAPTSQGVEQFF. The CDR3 nucleotides read TGTGCCAGCAGCTTAGCCCCCACTAGCCAAGGAGTTGAGCAGTTCTTC.

This clone was seen only a few times. V usage is TRBV5-4 and J usage is TRBJ2-7; TRBD2 matches 9 bases. CDR1 is SGHNT and CDR2 is YYREEE in the germline V gene (reference sequence). V lost 0 bases, J lost 5 bases, and 3 bases stayed unmatched. This CDR3 spans 14 amino acids. For the CDR3, the DNA is TGTGCCAGCAGCTTGGAGGTAGCGGGAGACGAGCAGTACTTC. It encodes CASSLEVAGDEQYF.

This clone has more than one count but fewer than ten. The J gene is TRBJ2-7, the V gene TRBV2; TRBD1 agrees at 9 bases. With 5 bases clipped from V and 4 bases from J, the junction kept 3 bases outside the gene matches. The length of the CDR3 is 13 residues. Germline V gene sequence: CDR1 SNHLY, CDR2 FYNNEI. In DNA form, the CDR3 reads TGTGCCAGCAGTCCGGACAGGGGTTACGAGCAGTACTTC. Protein: CASSPDRGYEQYF.

The chain has TRBV19 and TRBJ2-7; D unclear. The V gene's germline CDR1 is LNHDA and CDR2 SQIVND (reference sequence). Trimming pared 5 bases from V and 3 bases from J, leaving 11 bases between. CDR3 length equals 13 residues. CDR3 coding DNA: TGTGCCAGTAGTCCCCGACAAGTCTACGAGCAGTACTTC. This gives the protein CASSPRQVYEQYF.

The chain uses TRBV7-2 and TRBJ2-2; TRBD1 matches 7 bases. CDR1 SGHTA and CDR2 FQGNSA come from the germline V gene. V trimming: 5 bases; J trimming: 0 bases; junction bases outside the gene matches: 6. The length of the CDR3 is 16 residues. This chain's CDR3 is CASSGRQGTNTGELFF. CDR3 DNA: TGTGCCAGCAGCGGTCGACAGGGCACGAACACCGGGGAGCTGTTTTTT.

The V call is TRBV29-1, the J call TRBJ2-1, with 12 positions matching TRBD2. This CDR3 comprises 13 residues. The junction had 6 bases not matched to a gene; V was cut back by 7 bases and J by 8 bases. Looked up from germline, CDR1 is SQVTM and CDR2 is ANQGSEA. The CDR3 nucleotides read TGCAGCGGTGGCCGACTAGCGGGAGATGAGCAGTTCTTC. Translated: CSGGRLAGDEQFF.

The CDR3 nucleotides are TGTGCCAGCAGTTCGTGGGAGGGGGCCTACAATGAGCAGTTCTTC. It codes for CASSSWEGAYNEQFF. The rearrangement joins TRBV14 to TRBJ2-1; possible D gene TRBD2, 7 bases. The CDR3 sequence is 15 residues long. Per germline, CDR1 SGHDN and CDR2 FVKESK. The V and J ends lost 6 bases and 2 bases respectively, with 14 bases between them.

The rearrangement links TRBV5-1 to TRBJ2-5, with D unclear. The CDR3 runs 13 residues. Germline values: CDR1 SGHRS, CDR2 YFSETQ. Trimming left V 8 bases short and J 4 bases short, with 15 bases between. This chain's CDR3 is CASIGQVSETQYF. The CDR3 DNA sequence: TGCGCCAGTATTGGGCAGGTTTCAGAGACCCAGTACTTC.

The V and J genes are TRBV5-1 and TRBJ2-2; tentative D call: TRBD1 (5 bases). CDR1 and CDR2 from the germline V gene are SGHRS and YFSETQ. With 6 bases removed from V and 1 base from J, the gap between germline ends came to 10 bases. The CDR3 runs to 14 residues. CDR3 protein: CASNRQLNTGELFF. Here the CDR3 DNA reads TGCGCCAGCAACAGACAGTTGAACACCGGGGAGCTGTTTTTT.

This chain uses TRBV19 with TRBJ2-1; TRBD2 is a possible D gene (6 bases). The CDR3 is made up of 15 amino acids. Germline CDR1 reads LNHDA; CDR2 reads SQIVND (reference sequence). With 2 bases removed from V and 5 bases from J, the gap between germline ends came to 13 bases. This CDR3 is CASSIRAGLNNEQFF. As DNA, the CDR3 is TGTGCCAGTAGTATACGGGCGGGGCTGAACAATGAGCAGTTCTTC. Drawing the rest from reference TRBV19 and TRBJ2-1, the complete variable domain is DGGITQSPKYLFRKEGQNVTLSCEQNLNHDAMYWYRQDPGQGLRLIYYSQIVNDFQKGDIAEGYSVSREKKESFPLTVTSAQKNPTAFYLCASSIRAGLNNEQFFGPGTRLTVL.

This clone was seen more than once but under ten times. The genes are TRBV7-2 and TRBJ2-5; D is uncertain. This CDR3 region has 14 residues. Germline V gives CDR1 SGHTA, CDR2 FQGNSA. V was trimmed by 5 bases and J by 3 bases, leaving 13 bases between them. This chain's CDR3 is CASSAADLKETQYF. The CDR3 nucleotides are TGTGCCAGCAGCGCGGCAGACCTAAAAGAGACCCAGTACTTC.

Only a few counts were recorded for this clone. The chain carries TRBV30 and TRBJ2-7; D gene ambiguous. Germline CDR1 is GTSNPN and CDR2 is SVGIG (reference sequence). The CDR3 consists of 12 residues. Between the trimmed V and J ends, which lost 1 base and 3 bases, there was a span of 7 bases. Here the CDR3 reads CAWSEQIYEQYF. In nucleotides, the CDR3 is TGTGCCTGGAGTGAACAGATCTACGAGCAGTACTTC.

CDR3 sequence: CASSYLGDYGYTF. CDR3 in DNA: TGTGCCAGCAGTTACCTGGGAGACTATGGCTACACCTTC. This chain links TRBV6-5 with TRBJ1-2; no clear D gene. In germline, CDR1 is MNHEY, CDR2 SVGAGI. The V and J ends lost 2 bases and 3 bases respectively, with 7 bases between them. The CDR3 length is 13 residues.

This chain links TRBV7-2 with TRBJ2-1; D gene uncertain. Trimming shortened V by 1 base and J by 0 bases, and 16 bases separated the two germline ends. CDR1 and CDR2 (germline): SGHTA, FQGNSA. The CDR3 extends over 18 amino acids. The CDR3: CASSLDLPHSSSYNEQFF. CDR3 in DNA: TGTGCCAGCAGCTTAGACCTACCACACTCTAGCTCCTACAATGAGCAGTTCTTC.

The rearrangement joins TRBV28 to TRBJ2-1; 8 nucleotides agree with TRBD2. V gave up 6 bases and J gave up 10 bases; unmatched junction bases: 11. Germline V gene lookup returns CDR1 MDHEN and CDR2 SYDVKM. The CDR3 has 14 residues. The CDR3 DNA reads TGTGCCAGCAGGACTTTCGGGAGGGCCGGCGAGCAGTTCTTC. Amino acids: CASRTFGRAGEQFF.

The genes are TRBV25-1 and TRBJ2-2; tentative D call: TRBD2 (5 bases). The ends were cut back, 0 bases at V and 6 bases at J, with 5 bases in the middle. CDR3 length: 13 amino acids. Germline V lookup: CDR1 MGHDK, CDR2 SYGVNS. This chain's CDR3 is CASSEYGAGELFF. The CDR3 region has the DNA TGTGCCAGCAGTGAATACGGGGCCGGGGAGCTGTTTTTT. Full variable domain (remainder filled in from reference TRBV25-1 and TRBJ2-2): EADIYQTPRYLVIGTGKKITLECSQTMGHDKMYWYQQDPGMELHLIHYSYGVNSTEKGDLSSESTVSRIRTEHFPLTLESARPSHTSQYLCASSEYGAGELFFGEGSRLTVL.

This clone was counted a few times. The J gene is TRBJ2-2, the V gene TRBV5-1; 7 nucleotides line up with TRBD1. CDR1 is SGHRS, CDR2 YFSETQ, per germline. Trimming took 6 bases from V and 6 from J; bases not matched to a gene: 14. The CDR3 consists of 16 residues. This chain's CDR3 is CASTHVRIQGPGELFF. The CDR3, as DNA: TGCGCCAGCACCCACGTGCGGATACAGGGGCCCGGGGAGCTGTTTTTT.

The chain is built from TRBV7-2 and TRBJ2-1; D is perhaps TRBD2 (7 bases). The CDR3 sequence is 16 residues long. From germline, CDR1 is SGHTA and CDR2 FQGNSA. Deletions cut 5 bases from V and 4 bases from J, with 18 bases between. CDR3 bases: TGTGCCAGCAGCCAGGGGCGCGGGAGAGGATACAATGAGCAGTTCTTC. Translating it yields CASSQGRGRGYNEQFF. Full variable domain (remainder filled in from reference TRBV7-2 and TRBJ2-1): GAGVSQSPSNKVTEKGKDVELRCDPISGHTALYWYRQSLGQGLEFLIYFQGNSAPDKSGLPSDRFSAERTGGSVSTLTIQRTQQEDSAVYLCASSQGRGRGYNEQFFGPGTRLTVL.

The chain joins TRBV29-1 to TRBJ2-1; D is unresolved. Germline CDR1 is SQVTM and CDR2 is ANQGSEA. The V end was cut by 2 bases, the J end by 6 bases, with 11 bases between. The length of the CDR3 is 13 residues. CDR3 DNA: TGCAGCGTTGAAAGGCGGCAAGTCAATGAGCAGTTCTTC. Translated, it gives CSVERRQVNEQFF.

This clone appeared a few times. Compared with germline, one end of the junction differs, possibly owing to a read error. The chain uses TRBV5-1 and TRBJ2-2, with D perhaps TRBD1 (6 bases). The CDR3 is 16 residues long. Germline-derived CDR1 and CDR2 are SGHRS and YFSETQ. In DNA, the CDR3 is TGCGCCAGCAGCTTACAGGGTTCCTCGAATACCGGGGAGCTGTTTTTT. It translates to CASSLQGSSNTGELFF.